The entry below gives a single T cell receptor beta chain sequence along with its context. Measured with immunoSEQ multiplex PCR; TCRdb has only the in-frame clones, and not every one. The sample shows roughly 90,000 clones, 85% to 90% of them seen only once. This entry belongs to a study of glioma-infiltrating T cells after dendritic cell vaccination. Blood PBMC samples: pre-vaccination, two weeks post third vaccination, and at tumor progression. The CDR3 covers 16 residues. Germline V CDR1 and CDR2: LNHNV, YYDKDF (reference sequence). The trim removed 4 bases at V and 3 bases at J, leaving 8 bases unmatched.

The sample was blood, taken before dendritic cell vaccination. V is TRBV15 and J is TRBJ1-3; 8 bases match TRBD1. This TCR derives from a human donor with glioblastoma. As DNA, the CDR3 is TGTGCCACCAGCAACCCGTTGACAGGGGTTGGAAACACCATATATTTT. Translation gives CATSNPLTGVGNTIYF. Full variable domain (rest looked up from reference TRBV15 and TRBJ1-3): DAMVIQNPRYQVTQFGKPVTLSCSQTLNHNVMYWYQQKSSQAPKLLFHYYDKDFNNEADTPDNFQSRRPNTSFCFLDIRSPGLGDTAMYLCATSNPLTGVGNTIYFGEGSWLTVV.